A single TCR beta chain is shown here with its context. The antigen is undetermined. These data belong to a study of shared clonotypes between healthy human individuals. Study context: Three plates each covered CD4 naive and memory; CD8 naive two, CD8 memory one. Findings of the study overall: Larger richness was generally estimated for naive than memory subsets.

CD45RO negativity and positive selection for CCR7 defined naive CD8 cells, a population that excluded terminally differentiated effector memory CD45RA+ cells. Measured with immunoSEQ multiplex PCR; TCRdb has only the in-frame clones, and not every one. The data show hundreds of thousands of clones, nearly 95% seen once. Per germline, CDR1 SEHNR and CDR2 FQNEAQ (reference sequence). The CDR3 contains 17 residues. Trimming took 3 bases from V and 4 from J; bases not matched to a gene: 9. The TCR sequence derives from a man between 25 and 39 years old in good health. This chain links TRBV7-9 with TRBJ2-1; 10 bases line up with TRBD2. The material sequenced was naive CD8+ T cells sorted from blood. The CDR3 reads CASSFTGRTSGYNEQFF. CDR3 DNA: TGTGCCAGCAGCTTTACAGGGAGGACTAGCGGTTACAATGAGCAGTTCTTC.